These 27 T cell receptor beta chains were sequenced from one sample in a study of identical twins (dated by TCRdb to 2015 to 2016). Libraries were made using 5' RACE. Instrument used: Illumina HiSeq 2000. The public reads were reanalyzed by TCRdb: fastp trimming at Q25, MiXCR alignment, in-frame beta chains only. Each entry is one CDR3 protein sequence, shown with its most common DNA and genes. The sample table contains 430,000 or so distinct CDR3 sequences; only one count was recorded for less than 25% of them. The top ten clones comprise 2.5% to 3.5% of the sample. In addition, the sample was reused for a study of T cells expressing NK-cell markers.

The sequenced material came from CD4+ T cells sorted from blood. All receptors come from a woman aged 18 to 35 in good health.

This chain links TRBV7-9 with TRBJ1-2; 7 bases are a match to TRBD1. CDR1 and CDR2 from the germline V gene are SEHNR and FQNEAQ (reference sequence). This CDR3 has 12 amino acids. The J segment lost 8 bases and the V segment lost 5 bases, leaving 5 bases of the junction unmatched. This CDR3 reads CASSPEGGGYTF. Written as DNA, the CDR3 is TGTGCCAGCAGCCCGGAAGGGGGCGGCTACACCTTC. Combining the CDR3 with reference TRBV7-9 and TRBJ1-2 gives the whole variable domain DTGVSQNPRHKITKRGQNVTFRCDPISEHNRLYWYRQTLGQGPEFLTYFQNEAQLEKSRLLSDRFSAERPKGSFSTLEIQRTEQGDSAMYLCASSPEGGGYTFGSGTRLTVV.

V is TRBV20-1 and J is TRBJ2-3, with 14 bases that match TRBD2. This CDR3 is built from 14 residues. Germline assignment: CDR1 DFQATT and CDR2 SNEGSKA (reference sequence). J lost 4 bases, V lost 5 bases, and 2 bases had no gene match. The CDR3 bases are TGCAGTGCTGGGACTAGCGGGAGTGCAGATACGCAGTATTTT. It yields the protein CSAGTSGSADTQYF.

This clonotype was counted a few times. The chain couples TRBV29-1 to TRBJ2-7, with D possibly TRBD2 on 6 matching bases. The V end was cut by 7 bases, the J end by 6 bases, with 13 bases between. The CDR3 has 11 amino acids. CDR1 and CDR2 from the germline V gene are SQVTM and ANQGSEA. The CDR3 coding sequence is TGCAGCGGCGTAAGCGGGCTCGAGCAGTACTTC. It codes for CSGVSGLEQYF.

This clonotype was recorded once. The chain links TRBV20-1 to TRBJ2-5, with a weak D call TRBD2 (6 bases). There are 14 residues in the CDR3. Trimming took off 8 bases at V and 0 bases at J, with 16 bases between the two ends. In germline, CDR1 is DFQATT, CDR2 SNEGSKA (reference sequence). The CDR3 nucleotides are TGCAGTACAACCGGAGGGTTCTACCAAGAGACCCAGTACTTC. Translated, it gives CSTTGGFYQETQYF.

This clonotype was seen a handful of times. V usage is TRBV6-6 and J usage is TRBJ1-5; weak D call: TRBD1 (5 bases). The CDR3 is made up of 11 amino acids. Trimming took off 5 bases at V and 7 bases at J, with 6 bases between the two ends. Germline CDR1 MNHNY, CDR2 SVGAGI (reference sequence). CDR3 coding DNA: TGTGCCAGCAGTCAGGGCCAGCCCCAGCATTTT. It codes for CASSQGQPQHF.

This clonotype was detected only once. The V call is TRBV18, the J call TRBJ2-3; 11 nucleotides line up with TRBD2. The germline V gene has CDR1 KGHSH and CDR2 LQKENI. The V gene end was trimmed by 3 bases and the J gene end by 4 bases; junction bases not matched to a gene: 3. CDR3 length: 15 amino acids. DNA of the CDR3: TGTGCCAGCTCACCTAGCGGGGGGGCTGCAGATACGCAGTATTTT. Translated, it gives CASSPSGGAADTQYF.

The CDR3 DNA reads TGTGCCAGCTCACGCATCACAGCCCTTAAGAACACTGAAGCTTTCTTT. As protein: CASSRITALKNTEAFF. The genes are TRBV18 and TRBJ1-1; D call uncertain. Germline loops: CDR1 KGHSH, CDR2 LQKENI. V shed 4 bases and J shed 1 base, with 16 bases lying between them. CDR3 size: 16 residues.

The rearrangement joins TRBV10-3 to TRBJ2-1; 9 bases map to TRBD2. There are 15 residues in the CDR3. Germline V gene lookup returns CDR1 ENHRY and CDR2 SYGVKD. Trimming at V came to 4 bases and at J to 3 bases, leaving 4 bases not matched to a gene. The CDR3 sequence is CAISVSAGGYNEQFF. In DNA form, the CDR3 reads TGTGCCATCAGTGTCTCAGCGGGAGGCTACAATGAGCAGTTCTTC.

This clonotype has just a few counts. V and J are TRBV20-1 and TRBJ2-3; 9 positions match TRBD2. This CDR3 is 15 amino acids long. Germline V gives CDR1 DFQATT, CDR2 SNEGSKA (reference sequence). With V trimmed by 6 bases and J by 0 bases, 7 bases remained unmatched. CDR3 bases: TGCAGTGCCGTAGCGGGAGAGGTTAGCACAGATACGCAGTATTTT. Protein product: CSAVAGEVSTDTQYF.

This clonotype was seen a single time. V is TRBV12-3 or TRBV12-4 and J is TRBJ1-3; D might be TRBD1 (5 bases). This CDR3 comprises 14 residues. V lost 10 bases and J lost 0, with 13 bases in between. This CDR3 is CANKPGRSGNTIYF. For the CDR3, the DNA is TGTGCCAACAAACCAGGGCGCTCTGGAAACACCATATATTTT.

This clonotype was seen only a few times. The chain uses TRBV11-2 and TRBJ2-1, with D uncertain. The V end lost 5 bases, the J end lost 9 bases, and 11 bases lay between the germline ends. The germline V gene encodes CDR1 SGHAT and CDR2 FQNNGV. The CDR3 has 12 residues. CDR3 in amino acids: CASSRQIFEQFF. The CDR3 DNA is TGTGCCAGCAGCCGGCAGATTTTTGAGCAGTTCTTC. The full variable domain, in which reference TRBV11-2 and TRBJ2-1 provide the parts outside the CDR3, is EAGVAQSPRYKIIEKRQSVAFWCNPISGHATLYWYQQILGQGPKLLIQFQNNGVVDDSQLPKDRFSAERLKGVDSTLKIQPAKLEDSAVYLCASSRQIFEQFFGPGTRLTVL.

CDR3 amino acids: CASKVQGQNTGELFF. DNA for the CDR3: TGTGCCAGCAAGGTCCAGGGGCAAAACACCGGGGAGCTGTTTTTT. The V call is TRBV2, the J call TRBJ2-2, with a weak D call TRBD1 (6 bases). This CDR3 has 15 residues. Trimming pared 7 bases from V and 2 bases from J, leaving 14 bases between. Germline V gene data show CDR1 as SNHLY and CDR2 as FYNNEI.

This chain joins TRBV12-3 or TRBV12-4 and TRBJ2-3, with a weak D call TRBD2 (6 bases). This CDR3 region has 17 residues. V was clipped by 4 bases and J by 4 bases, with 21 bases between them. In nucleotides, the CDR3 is TGTGCCAGCAGTTCCCGCCTAGCGCCGGGTAGGGCAGATACGCAGTATTTT. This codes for CASSSRLAPGRADTQYF.

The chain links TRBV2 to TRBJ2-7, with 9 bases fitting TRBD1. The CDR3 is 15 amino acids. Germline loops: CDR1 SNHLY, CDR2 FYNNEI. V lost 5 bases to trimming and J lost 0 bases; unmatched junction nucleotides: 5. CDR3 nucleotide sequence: TGTGCCAGCAGTCCCACAGGGGGCTACTCCTACGAGCAGTACTTC. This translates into CASSPTGGYSYEQYF.

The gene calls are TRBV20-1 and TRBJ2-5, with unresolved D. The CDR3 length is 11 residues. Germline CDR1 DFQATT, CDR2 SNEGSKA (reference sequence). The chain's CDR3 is CSRIKEETQYF. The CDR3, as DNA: TGCAGCCGTATTAAGGAGGAGACCCAGTACTTC.

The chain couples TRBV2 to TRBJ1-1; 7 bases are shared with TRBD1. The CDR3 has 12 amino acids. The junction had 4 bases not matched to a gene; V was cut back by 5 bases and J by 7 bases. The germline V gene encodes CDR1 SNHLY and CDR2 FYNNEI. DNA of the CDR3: TGTGCCAGCAGTTCTCAGGGGGTTGAAGCTTTCTTT. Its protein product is CASSSQGVEAFF.

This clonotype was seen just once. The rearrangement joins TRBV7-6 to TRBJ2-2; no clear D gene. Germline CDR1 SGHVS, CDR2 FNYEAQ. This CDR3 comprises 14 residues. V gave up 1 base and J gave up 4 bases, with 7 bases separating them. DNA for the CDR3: TGTGCCAGCAGCTTAGGCACCTCCACCGGGGAGCTGTTTTTT. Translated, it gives CASSLGTSTGELFF.

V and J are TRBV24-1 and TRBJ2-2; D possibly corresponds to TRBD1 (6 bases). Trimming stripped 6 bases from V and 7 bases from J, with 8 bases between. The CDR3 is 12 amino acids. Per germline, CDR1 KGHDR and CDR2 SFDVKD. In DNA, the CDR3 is TGTGCCACCAGTCAGGGGAGCGGGGAGCTGTTTTTT. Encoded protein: CATSQGSGELFF.

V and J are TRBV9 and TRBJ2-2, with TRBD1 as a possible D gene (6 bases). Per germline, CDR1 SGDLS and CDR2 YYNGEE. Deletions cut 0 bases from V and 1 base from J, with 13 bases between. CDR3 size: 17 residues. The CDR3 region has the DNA TGTGCCAGCAGCGTAGCTGGGGGCATTTGGAACACCGGGGAGCTGTTTTTT. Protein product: CASSVAGGIWNTGELFF.

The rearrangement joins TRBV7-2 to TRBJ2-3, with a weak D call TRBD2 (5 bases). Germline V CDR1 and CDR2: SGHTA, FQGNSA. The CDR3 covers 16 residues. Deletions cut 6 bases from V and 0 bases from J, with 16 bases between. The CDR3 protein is CASRPRRARSTDTQYF. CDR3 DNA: TGTGCCAGCAGACCCAGGCGGGCCAGAAGCACAGATACGCAGTATTTT.

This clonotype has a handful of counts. CDR3 nucleotides: TGTGCCAGCAGGAAAGAGGGGAACACTGAAGCTTTCTTT. Translated: CASRKEGNTEAFF. This sequence joins TRBV6-2 or TRBV6-3 and TRBJ1-1; D uncertain. From germline, CDR1 is MNHEY and CDR2 SVGEGT. Trimming removed 6 bases at V and 1 base at J, with 9 bases between. The CDR3 extends over 13 amino acids.

The CDR3 region is CASSLWPGGSYEQYF. The CDR3 DNA reads TGTGCCAGCAGCTTATGGCCAGGGGGTTCCTACGAGCAGTACTTC. The gene calls are TRBV7-9 and TRBJ2-7; 7 bases are shared with TRBD1. CDR1 SEHNR and CDR2 FQNEAQ come from the germline V gene (reference sequence). J gave up 1 base and V 2 bases, and 5 bases lay outside the gene matches. The CDR3 consists of 15 residues.

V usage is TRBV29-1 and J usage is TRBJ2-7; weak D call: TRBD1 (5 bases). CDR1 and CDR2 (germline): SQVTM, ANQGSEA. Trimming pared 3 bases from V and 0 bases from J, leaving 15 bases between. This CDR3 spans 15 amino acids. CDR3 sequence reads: CSVERRQGLSYEQYF. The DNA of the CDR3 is TGCAGCGTTGAGAGGCGGCAGGGTCTCTCCTACGAGCAGTACTTC.

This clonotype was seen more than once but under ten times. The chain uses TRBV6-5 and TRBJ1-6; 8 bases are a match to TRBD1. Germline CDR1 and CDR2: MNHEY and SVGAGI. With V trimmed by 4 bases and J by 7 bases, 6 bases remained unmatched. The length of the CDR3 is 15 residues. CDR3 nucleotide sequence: TGTGCCAGCAGTTTATTGGGACAGGAAAATTCACCCCTCCACTTT. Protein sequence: CASSLLGQENSPLHF.

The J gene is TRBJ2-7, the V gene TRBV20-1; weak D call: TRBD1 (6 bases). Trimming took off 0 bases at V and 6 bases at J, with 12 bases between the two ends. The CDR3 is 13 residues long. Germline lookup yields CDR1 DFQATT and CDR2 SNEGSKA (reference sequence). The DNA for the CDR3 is TGCAGTGCTAGAGAATCCGGACAGTCCGAGCAGTACTTC. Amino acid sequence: CSARESGQSEQYF.

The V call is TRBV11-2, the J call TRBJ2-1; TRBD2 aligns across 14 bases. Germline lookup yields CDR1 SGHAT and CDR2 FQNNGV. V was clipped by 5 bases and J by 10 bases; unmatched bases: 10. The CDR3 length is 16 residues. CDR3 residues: CASSPRTSGRIEEQFF. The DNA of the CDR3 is TGTGCCAGCAGCCCCCGGACTAGCGGGAGGATCGAGGAGCAGTTCTTC.

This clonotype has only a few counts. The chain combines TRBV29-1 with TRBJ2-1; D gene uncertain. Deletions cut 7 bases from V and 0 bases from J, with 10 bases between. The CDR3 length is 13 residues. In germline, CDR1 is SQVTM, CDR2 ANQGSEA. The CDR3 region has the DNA TGCAGCGGCAGGCGGAGCTCCTACAATGAGCAGTTCTTC. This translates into CSGRRSSYNEQFF.